The rows below give T cell receptor beta chains drawn from one sample of a study of memory CD4+ T cells and cytomegalovirus serostatus. TCRdb's copy holds only in-frame clones and misses some; the assay was immunoSEQ multiplex PCR. Among tens of thousands of clones listed, about 68% were seen once. Sequencing used memory CD4+ T cells from blood. The receptors shown here come from an adult in good health and CMV-seropositive. CDR3s include the opening cysteine and the closing phenylalanine or tryptophan. A D gene is named only where the DNA matches it firmly. Clone size appears in some rows only: once, few, many, or a class for an expanded clone.

clone_size: -
d_call: TRBD1
v_call: TRBV29-1
cdr3_length: 13
j_call: TRBJ2-5
cdr3_nt: TGCAGCGGACAGGGCCCCGCGGGAGAGACCCAGTACTTC
cdr3_aa: CSGQGPAGETQYF

clone_size: few
d_call: TRBD1
v_call: TRBV2
cdr3_length: 14
j_call: TRBJ1-5
cdr3_nt: TGTGCCAGCAGCCTGGACAGGGGACAGCGGCCCCAGCATTTT
cdr3_aa: CASSLDRGQRPQHF

clone_size: -
d_call: -
v_call: TRBV28
cdr3_length: 12
j_call: TRBJ2-7
cdr3_nt: TGTGCCAGCAGTACTATAACCTACGAGCAGTACTTC
cdr3_aa: CASSTITYEQYF

clone_size: once
d_call: -
v_call: TRBV11-2
cdr3_length: 15
j_call: TRBJ2-7
cdr3_nt: TGTGCCAGCAGCTTAAGGGGGACAAGTGATAGTGAGCAGTACTTC
cdr3_aa: CASSLRGTSDSEQYF

clone_size: -
d_call: TRBD1
v_call: TRBV29-1
cdr3_length: 13
j_call: TRBJ2-4
cdr3_nt: TGCAGCGCCCGACAGGGGGCCAAAAACATTCAGTACTTC
cdr3_aa: CSARQGAKNIQYF

clone_size: -
d_call: TRBD1
v_call: TRBV11-2
cdr3_length: 14
j_call: TRBJ2-2
cdr3_nt: TGTGCCAGCACTGACAGGGAAATCGCCGGGGAGCTGTTTTTT
cdr3_aa: CASTDREIAGELFF

clone_size: -
d_call: TRBD1
v_call: TRBV29-1
cdr3_length: 15
j_call: TRBJ2-7
cdr3_nt: TGCAGCGTTGCGACCACAGGGGGACCCCAACGCGAGCAGTACTTC
cdr3_aa: CSVATTGGPQREQYF

clone_size: -
d_call: -
v_call: TRBV18
cdr3_length: 15
j_call: TRBJ2-1
cdr3_nt: TGTGCCAGCTCACCCCGGCAAGGGTTCAACAATGAGCAGTTCTTC
cdr3_aa: CASSPRQGFNNEQFF

clone_size: -
d_call: TRBD1
v_call: TRBV7-2
cdr3_length: 15
j_call: TRBJ2-7
cdr3_nt: TGTGCCAGCAGCTCGGACAGGGGCCGAAACTACGAGCAGTACTTC
cdr3_aa: CASSSDRGRNYEQYF

clone_size: few
d_call: -
v_call: TRBV2
cdr3_length: 12
j_call: TRBJ1-1
cdr3_nt: TGTGCCAGCAGTGGGATGAACACTGAAGCTTTCTTT
cdr3_aa: CASSGMNTEAFF

clone_size: -
d_call: -
v_call: TRBV9
cdr3_length: 14
j_call: TRBJ1-3
cdr3_nt: TGTGCCAGCAGCGTAGGTATCTCTGGAAACACCATATATTTT
cdr3_aa: CASSVGISGNTIYF

clone_size: once
d_call: TRBD2
v_call: TRBV18
cdr3_length: 15
j_call: TRBJ2-7
cdr3_nt: TGTGCCAGCTCACCGGGACTAGCGGGAGCGTACGAGCAGTACTTC
cdr3_aa: CASSPGLAGAYEQYF

clone_size: -
d_call: -
v_call: TRBV2
cdr3_length: 15
j_call: TRBJ2-5
cdr3_nt: TGTGCCAGCAGAGTTCAGGGGGGAGGGCAAGAGACCCAGTACTTC
cdr3_aa: CASRVQGGGQETQYF

clone_size: -
d_call: TRBD2
v_call: TRBV4-1
cdr3_length: 17
j_call: TRBJ2-2
cdr3_nt: TGCGCCAGCAGCCAAGGGGGAGGACTAGCGGGCACCGGGGAGCTGTTTTTT
cdr3_aa: CASSQGGGLAGTGELFF

clone_size: -
d_call: -
v_call: TRBV2
cdr3_length: 15
j_call: TRBJ2-7
cdr3_nt: TGTGCCAGCAGTGCCCCCCGGGGCAACACGTACGAGCAGTACTTC
cdr3_aa: CASSAPRGNTYEQYF

clone_size: -
d_call: TRBD2
v_call: TRBV30
cdr3_length: 14
j_call: TRBJ2-1
cdr3_nt: TGTGCCTGGGCTTATAAGGGAAGCGGGACTGAGCAGTTCTTC
cdr3_aa: CAWAYKGSGTEQFF

clone_size: -
d_call: -
v_call: TRBV9
cdr3_length: 13
j_call: TRBJ2-3
cdr3_nt: TGTGCCAGCACCTCGTCCCCCACAGCCGCGCAGTATTTT
cdr3_aa: CASTSSPTAAQYF

clone_size: few
d_call: -
v_call: TRBV2
cdr3_length: 12
j_call: TRBJ2-5
cdr3_nt: TGTGCCAGCAGTGTAGTATGGGAGACCCAGTACTTC
cdr3_aa: CASSVVWETQYF

clone_size: -
d_call: TRBD2
v_call: TRBV10-3
cdr3_length: 15
j_call: TRBJ2-1
cdr3_nt: TGTGCCGCCGGGCAGACTAGCGGGAGGGCAAGTGAGCAGTTCTTC
cdr3_aa: CAAGQTSGRASEQFF

clone_size: -
d_call: TRBD2
v_call: TRBV10-3
cdr3_length: 15
j_call: TRBJ2-7
cdr3_nt: TGTGCCATCAGCCCGACAGGACTAGCGGGAAACGAGCAGTACTTC
cdr3_aa: CAISPTGLAGNEQYF

clone_size: -
d_call: -
v_call: TRBV6-6
cdr3_length: 13
j_call: TRBJ2-1
cdr3_nt: TGTGCCAGCAGGGAGGTAGGTCGGAATGAGCAGTTCTTC
cdr3_aa: CASREVGRNEQFF

clone_size: -
d_call: TRBD1
v_call: TRBV27
cdr3_length: 13
j_call: TRBJ2-7
cdr3_nt: TGTGCCAGCAGCTATTGGAACCGGGACAGCCTATCCTTC
cdr3_aa: CASSYWNRDSLSF

clone_size: -
d_call: -
v_call: TRBV6-6
cdr3_length: 16
j_call: TRBJ1-5
cdr3_nt: TGTGCCAGCAGTTACCTGTCGGCCGGGAACAATCAGCCCCAGCATTTT
cdr3_aa: CASSYLSAGNNQPQHF

clone_size: -
d_call: -
v_call: TRBV30
cdr3_length: 14
j_call: TRBJ1-4
cdr3_nt: TGTGCCTGGAGTGCTATGGGCCCTAATCAAAAACTGTTTTTT
cdr3_aa: CAWSAMGPNQKLFF

clone_size: -
d_call: -
v_call: TRBV27
cdr3_length: 18
j_call: TRBJ2-6
cdr3_nt: TGTGCCAGCAGCAAAAGTACGGCTTCCCCCTCTGGGGCCAACGTCCTGACTTTC
cdr3_aa: CASSKSTASPSGANVLTF